This TCR beta chain originates from a study of Ad26.COV2.S vaccination and SARS-CoV-2 variants. On the study more broadly: Dosing was one shot or two shots 56 days apart.

Findings of the study overall: Marked by substantial breadth, spike-specific CD8+ and CD4+ T cell responses were reportedly seen after vaccination.

The protocol was immunoSEQ multiplex PCR, while the TCRdb copy is restricted to in-frame clones and leaves out a portion. The data hold around 340,000 clones, with 75% to 90% observed a single time. Comments on this clone: Its target is unknown.

Indicated treatment: around 19 received Ad26.COV2.S at low or high dose, single or two shots; five or six received placebo; per-sample allocation not given. On day 63 after the first injection, vaccine and placebo recipients gave samples. This vaccine is an Ad26 vector that expresses the Wuhan-strain SARS-CoV-2 spike. The CDR3 is 14 residues long. Germline CDR1 MDHEN, CDR2 SYDVKM. The V and J ends lost 3 bases and 7 bases respectively, with 16 bases between them. The sequence was collected from a person between 18 and 59 years old who received the Ad26.COV2.S COVID-19 vaccine or a placebo. The chain combines TRBV28 with TRBJ2-7; D is perhaps TRBD1 (7 bases). Sample: peripheral blood, taken in a trial of Ad26.COV2.S vaccine versus placebo. CDR3 bases: TGTGCCAGCAGTTTTTTCCAGGGGGGCATGGAGCAGTACTTC. Its translation: CASSFFQGGMEQYF.